This T cell receptor beta chain was retrieved from a study of CD4 T cells in relation to SARS-CoV-2 and coronaviruses. Study in general: TCR beta CDR3s were sequenced after 10-day antigen culture of PBMCs. Overall study findings and caveats: No crossreactivity against non-spike viral proteins was tested here. The assay detects memory recall responses, not culture-primed primary responses.

For 10 days, 10^5 sorted CD4+ cells grew with T cell-depleted PBMCs and CEF. Using immunoSEQ multiplex PCR, the repertoire was profiled, and TCRdb retains in-frame clones only, with some absent. Here the sample spans some 38,000 clones, about three quarters being singletons. CDR1 is SGHDN, CDR2 FVKESK, per germline. This CDR3 has 14 amino acids. The V and J ends lost 3 bases and 9 bases respectively, with 15 bases between them. Remarks on this clone: What it binds is unknown.

The chain combines TRBV14 with TRBJ2-1, with D possibly being TRBD2 (5 bases). The sequenced material came from memory CD4+ T cells from PBMCs, cultured in vitro. The receptor comes from an adult with COVID-19. The CDR3 bases are TGTGCCAGCAGCCAGATCAGCCTAAGCGGTGAGCAGTTCTTC. This encodes CASSQISLSGEQFF.